What follows describes a single TCR beta chain. The antigen remains unidentified. This sample was taken from a study of CD8+ T cells in alopecia areata. Overall study: Once tofacitinib had been taken for 6 to 18 months, 6 months off drug followed.

Trimming left V 6 bases short and J 4 bases short, with 10 bases between. The CDR3 contains 11 residues. In germline, CDR1 is SQVTM, CDR2 ANQGSEA. Points from the study as a whole: Unlike in mice, where it was clearer, TCR sharing across patients was less clear, possibly HLA-related.

Sequencing used cDNA as its template, made by extracting RNA and reverse transcribing it. Some clones are missing from TCRdb's copy, which holds only in-frame ones; the method was immunoSEQ multiplex PCR. The repertoire holds some 110,000 clones, about two fifths seen once, with approximately 3% in the top ten. The sequence derives from a human donor with alopecia areata. V is TRBV29-1 and J is TRBJ2-7; TRBD1 is a possible D gene (6 bases). The specimen was CD4+ T cells sorted from blood. The CDR3, as DNA: TGCAGCGTACAGGGCGCTTACGAGCAGTACTTC. Protein product: CSVQGAYEQYF.